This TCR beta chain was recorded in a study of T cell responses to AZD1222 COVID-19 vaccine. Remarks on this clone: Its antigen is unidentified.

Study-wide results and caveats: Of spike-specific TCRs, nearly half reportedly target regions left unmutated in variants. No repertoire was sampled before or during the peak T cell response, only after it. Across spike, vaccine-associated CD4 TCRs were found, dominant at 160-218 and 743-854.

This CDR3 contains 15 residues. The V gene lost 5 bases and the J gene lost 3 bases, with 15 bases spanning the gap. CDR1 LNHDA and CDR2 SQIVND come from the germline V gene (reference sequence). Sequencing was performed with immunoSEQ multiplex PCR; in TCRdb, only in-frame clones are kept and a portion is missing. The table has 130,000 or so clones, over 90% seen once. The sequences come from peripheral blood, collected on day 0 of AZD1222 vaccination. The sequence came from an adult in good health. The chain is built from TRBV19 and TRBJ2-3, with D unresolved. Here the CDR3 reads CASSLEWAVTDTQYF. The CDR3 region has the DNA TGTGCCAGTAGTCTCGAATGGGCCGTGACAGATACGCAGTATTTT. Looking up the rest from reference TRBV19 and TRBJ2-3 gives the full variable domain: DGGITQSPKYLFRKEGQNVTLSCEQNLNHDAMYWYRQDPGQGLRLIYYSQIVNDFQKGDIAEGYSVSREKKESFPLTVTSAQKNPTAFYLCASSLEWAVTDTQYFGPGTRLTVL.